The 3 T cell receptor beta chains given below trace back to one sample, sequenced in a study of T cells after yellow fever vaccination. TCRdb reanalysed the 5' RACE reads using MiXCR and keeps one entry per CDR3 protein. The sample lists a few hundred thousand distinct CDR3 sequences, about 4% occurring once. Material: PBMCs, obtained 5 days after the yellow fever booster vaccination. The receptors come from a man younger than 30 who received the YFV17D yellow fever vaccine.

This clonotype has more than one count but fewer than ten. The chain employs TRBV6-6 and TRBJ2-3; D ambiguous. CDR3 length: 15 amino acids. Germline V gene data show CDR1 as MNHNY and CDR2 as SVGAGI (reference sequence). Trimming left V 0 bases short and J 2 bases short, with 9 bases between. The CDR3 bases are TGTGCCAGCAGTTACTCGCCTTCCATCACAGATACGCAGTATTTT. This encodes CASSYSPSITDTQYF.

Only a few counts were recorded for this clonotype. The V and J genes are TRBV5-1 and TRBJ2-2; D gene ambiguous. Germline CDR1 and CDR2: SGHRS and YFSETQ. The V gene lost 2 bases and the J gene lost 1 base, with 3 bases spanning the gap. The CDR3 is 13 amino acids. The CDR3 reads CASSFENTGELFF. CDR3 DNA: TGCGCCAGCAGCTTCGAGAACACCGGGGAGCTGTTTTTT.

The chain has TRBV4-1 and TRBJ1-6, with D uncertain. The CDR3 is 17 residues long. CDR1 MGHRA and CDR2 YSYEKL come from the germline V gene. V was trimmed by 0 bases and J by 0 bases, leaving 9 bases between them. The CDR3 reads CASSQDGESSYNSPLHF. CDR3 DNA: TGCGCCAGCAGCCAAGACGGAGAAAGCTCCTATAATTCACCCCTCCACTTT.